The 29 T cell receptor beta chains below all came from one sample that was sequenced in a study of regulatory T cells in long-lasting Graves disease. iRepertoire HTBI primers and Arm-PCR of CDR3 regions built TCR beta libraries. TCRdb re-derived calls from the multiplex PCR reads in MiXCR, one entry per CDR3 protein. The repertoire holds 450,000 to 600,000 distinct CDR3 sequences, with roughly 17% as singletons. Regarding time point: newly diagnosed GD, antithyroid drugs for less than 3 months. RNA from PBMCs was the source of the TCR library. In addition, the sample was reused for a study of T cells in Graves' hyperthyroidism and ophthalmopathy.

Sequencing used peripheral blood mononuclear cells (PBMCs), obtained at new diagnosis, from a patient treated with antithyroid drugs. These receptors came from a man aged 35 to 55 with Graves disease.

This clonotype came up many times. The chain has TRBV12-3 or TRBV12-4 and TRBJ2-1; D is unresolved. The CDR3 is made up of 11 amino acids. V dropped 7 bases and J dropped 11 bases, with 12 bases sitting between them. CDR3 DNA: TGTGCCAGCACCCTCGGGTCGAAGCAGTTCTTC. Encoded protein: CASTLGSKQFF.

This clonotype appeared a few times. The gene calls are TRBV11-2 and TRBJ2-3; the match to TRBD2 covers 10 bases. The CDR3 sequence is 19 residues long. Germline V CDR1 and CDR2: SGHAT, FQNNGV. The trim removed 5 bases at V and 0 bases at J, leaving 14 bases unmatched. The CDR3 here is CASSGGGGRLAGSTDTQYF. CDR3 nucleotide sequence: TGTGCCAGCAGCGGGGGGGGGGGTAGACTAGCGGGTAGCACAGATACGCAGTATTTT.

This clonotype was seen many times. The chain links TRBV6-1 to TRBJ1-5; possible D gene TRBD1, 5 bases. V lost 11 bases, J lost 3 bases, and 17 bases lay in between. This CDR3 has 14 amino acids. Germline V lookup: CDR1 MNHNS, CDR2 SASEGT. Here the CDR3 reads CAVSGQGSNQPQHF. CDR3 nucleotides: TGTGCCGTTTCGGGGCAGGGATCCAATCAGCCCCAGCATTTT.

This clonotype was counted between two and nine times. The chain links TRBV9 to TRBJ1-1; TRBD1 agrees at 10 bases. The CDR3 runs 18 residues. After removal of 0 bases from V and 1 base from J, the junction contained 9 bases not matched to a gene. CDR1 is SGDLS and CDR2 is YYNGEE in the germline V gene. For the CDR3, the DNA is TGTGCCAGCAGCGTAGGGGTGACAGGGGGCTCGGGGAACACTGAAGCTTTCTTT. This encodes CASSVGVTGGSGNTEAFF.

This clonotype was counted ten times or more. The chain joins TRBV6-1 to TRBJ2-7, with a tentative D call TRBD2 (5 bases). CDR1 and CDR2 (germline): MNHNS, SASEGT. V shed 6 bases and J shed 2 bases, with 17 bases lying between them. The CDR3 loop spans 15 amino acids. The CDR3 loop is CASSFERALTYEQYF. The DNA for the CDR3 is TGTGCCAGCAGCTTCGAGAGGGCCCTCACCTACGAGCAGTACTTC.

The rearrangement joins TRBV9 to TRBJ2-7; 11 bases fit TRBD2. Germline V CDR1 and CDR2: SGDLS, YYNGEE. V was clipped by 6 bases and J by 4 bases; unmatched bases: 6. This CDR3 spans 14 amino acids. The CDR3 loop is CASNRLAGPYEQYF. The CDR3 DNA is TGTGCCAGCAACCGACTAGCGGGACCTTACGAGCAGTACTTC.

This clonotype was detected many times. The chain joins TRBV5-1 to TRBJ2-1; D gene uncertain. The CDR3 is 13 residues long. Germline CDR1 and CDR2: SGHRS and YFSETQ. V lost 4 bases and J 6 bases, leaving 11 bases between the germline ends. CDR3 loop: CASSPLIGNEQFF. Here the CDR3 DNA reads TGCGCCAGCAGCCCCCTGATCGGCAATGAGCAGTTCTTC.

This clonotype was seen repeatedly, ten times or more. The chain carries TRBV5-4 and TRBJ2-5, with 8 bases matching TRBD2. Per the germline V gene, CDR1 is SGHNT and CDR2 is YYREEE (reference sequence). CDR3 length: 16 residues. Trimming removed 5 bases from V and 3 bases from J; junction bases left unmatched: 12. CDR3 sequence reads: CASSEGFQRGKETQYF. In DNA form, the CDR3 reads TGTGCCAGCAGTGAGGGTTTCCAGCGGGGGAAAGAGACCCAGTACTTC.

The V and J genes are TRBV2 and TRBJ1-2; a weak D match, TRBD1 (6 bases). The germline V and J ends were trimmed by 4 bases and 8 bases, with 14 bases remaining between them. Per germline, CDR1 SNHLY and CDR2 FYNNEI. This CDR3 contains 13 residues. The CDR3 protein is CASSGDGGVGYTF. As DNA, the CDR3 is TGTGCCAGCAGTGGGGATGGGGGCGTGGGCTACACCTTC.

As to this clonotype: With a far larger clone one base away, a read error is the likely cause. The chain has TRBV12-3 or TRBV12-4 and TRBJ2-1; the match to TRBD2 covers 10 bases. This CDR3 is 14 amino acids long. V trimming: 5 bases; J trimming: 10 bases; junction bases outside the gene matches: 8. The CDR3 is CASSTAGGRYEQFF. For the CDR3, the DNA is TGTGCCAGCAGTACAGCGGGAGGGCGTTACGAGCAGTTCTTC.

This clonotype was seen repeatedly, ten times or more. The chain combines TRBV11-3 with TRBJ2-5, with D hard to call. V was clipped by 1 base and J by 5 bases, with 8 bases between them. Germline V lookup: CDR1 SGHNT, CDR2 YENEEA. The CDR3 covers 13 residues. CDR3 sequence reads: CASSLVFRETQYF. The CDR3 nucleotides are TGTGCCAGCAGCTTAGTTTTCCGGGAGACCCAGTACTTC.

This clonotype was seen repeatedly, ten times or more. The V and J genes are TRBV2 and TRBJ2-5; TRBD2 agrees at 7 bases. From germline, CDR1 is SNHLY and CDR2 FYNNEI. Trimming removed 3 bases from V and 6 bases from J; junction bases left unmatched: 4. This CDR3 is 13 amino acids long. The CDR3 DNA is TGTGCCAGCAGTGAGGGACTAACAAAGACCCAGTACTTC. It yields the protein CASSEGLTKTQYF.

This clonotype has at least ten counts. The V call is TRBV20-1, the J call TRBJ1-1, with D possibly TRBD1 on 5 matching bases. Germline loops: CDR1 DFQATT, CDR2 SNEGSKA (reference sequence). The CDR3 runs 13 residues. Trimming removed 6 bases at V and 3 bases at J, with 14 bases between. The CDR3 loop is CSAQAGTDTEAFF. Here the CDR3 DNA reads TGCAGTGCCCAGGCAGGGACGGACACTGAAGCTTTCTTT.

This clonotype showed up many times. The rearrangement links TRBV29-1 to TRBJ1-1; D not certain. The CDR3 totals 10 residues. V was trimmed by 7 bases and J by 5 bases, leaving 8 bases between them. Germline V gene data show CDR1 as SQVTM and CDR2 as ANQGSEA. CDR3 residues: CSAGGTEAFF. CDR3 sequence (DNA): TGCAGCGCAGGAGGAACTGAAGCTTTCTTT.

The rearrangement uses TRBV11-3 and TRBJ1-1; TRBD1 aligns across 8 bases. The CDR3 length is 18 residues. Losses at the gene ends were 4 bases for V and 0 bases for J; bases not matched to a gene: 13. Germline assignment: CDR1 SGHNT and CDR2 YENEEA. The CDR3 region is CASSSDTDRGRMNTEAFF. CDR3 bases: TGTGCCAGCAGCTCGGATACCGACAGGGGCCGTATGAACACTGAAGCTTTCTTT.

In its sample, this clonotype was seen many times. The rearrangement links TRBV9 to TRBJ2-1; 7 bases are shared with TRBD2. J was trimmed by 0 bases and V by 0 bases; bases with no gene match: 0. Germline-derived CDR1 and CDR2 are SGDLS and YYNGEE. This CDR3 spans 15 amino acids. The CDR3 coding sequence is TGTGCCAGCAGCGTAGCGGGAGGCTCCTACAATGAGCAGTTCTTC. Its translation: CASSVAGGSYNEQFF.

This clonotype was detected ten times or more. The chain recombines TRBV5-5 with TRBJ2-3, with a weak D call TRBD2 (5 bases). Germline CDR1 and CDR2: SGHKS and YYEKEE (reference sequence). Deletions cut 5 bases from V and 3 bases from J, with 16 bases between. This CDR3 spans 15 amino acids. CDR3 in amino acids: CASRRRAVSTDTQYF. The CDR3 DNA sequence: TGTGCCAGCAGACGGAGAGCGGTATCTACAGATACGCAGTATTTT.

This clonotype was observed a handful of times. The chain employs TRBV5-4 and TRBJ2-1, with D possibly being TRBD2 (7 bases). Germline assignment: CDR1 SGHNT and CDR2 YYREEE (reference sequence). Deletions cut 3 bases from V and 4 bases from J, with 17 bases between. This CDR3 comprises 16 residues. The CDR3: CASSWGAGVKYNEQFF. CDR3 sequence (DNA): TGTGCCAGCAGCTGGGGGGCGGGAGTGAAATACAATGAGCAGTTCTTC.

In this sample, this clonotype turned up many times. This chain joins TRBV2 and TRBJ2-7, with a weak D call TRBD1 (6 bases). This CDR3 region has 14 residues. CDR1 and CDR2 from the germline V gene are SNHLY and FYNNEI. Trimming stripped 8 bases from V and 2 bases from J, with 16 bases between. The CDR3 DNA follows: TGTGCCAGCTCAACAGGGAATCCCCCCTACGAGCAGTACTTC. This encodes CASSTGNPPYEQYF.

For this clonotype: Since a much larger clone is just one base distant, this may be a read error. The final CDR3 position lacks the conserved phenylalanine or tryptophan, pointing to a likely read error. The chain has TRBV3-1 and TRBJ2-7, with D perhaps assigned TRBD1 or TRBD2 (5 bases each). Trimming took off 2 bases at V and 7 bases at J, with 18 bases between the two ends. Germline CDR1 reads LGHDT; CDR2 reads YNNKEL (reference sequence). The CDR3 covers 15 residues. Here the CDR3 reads CASSQPPGPQVEQYL. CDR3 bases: TGTGCCAGCAGCCAACCTCCGGGACCCCAAGTTGAGCAGTACCTC.

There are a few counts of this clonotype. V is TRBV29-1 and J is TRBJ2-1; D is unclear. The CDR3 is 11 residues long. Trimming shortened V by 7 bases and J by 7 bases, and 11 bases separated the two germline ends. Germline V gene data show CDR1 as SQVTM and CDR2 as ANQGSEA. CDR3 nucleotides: TGCAGCGGCACGATAAATAATGAGCAGTTCTTC. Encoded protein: CSGTINNEQFF.

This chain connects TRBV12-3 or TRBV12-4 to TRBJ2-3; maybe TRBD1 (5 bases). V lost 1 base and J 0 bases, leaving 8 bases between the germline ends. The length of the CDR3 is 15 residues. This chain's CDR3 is CASSLDGASTDTQYF. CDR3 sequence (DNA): TGTGCCAGCAGTTTAGATGGGGCCAGCACAGATACGCAGTATTTT.

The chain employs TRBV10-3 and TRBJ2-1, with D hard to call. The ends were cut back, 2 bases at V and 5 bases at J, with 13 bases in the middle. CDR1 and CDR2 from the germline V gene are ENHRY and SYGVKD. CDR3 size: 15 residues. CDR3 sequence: CAISEPDDPDNEQFF. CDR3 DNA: TGTGCCATCAGTGAGCCAGATGACCCGGACAATGAGCAGTTCTTC.

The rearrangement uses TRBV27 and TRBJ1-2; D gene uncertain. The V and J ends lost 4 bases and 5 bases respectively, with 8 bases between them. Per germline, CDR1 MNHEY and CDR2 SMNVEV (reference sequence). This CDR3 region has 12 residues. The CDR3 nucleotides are TGTGCCAGCAGTTCAAAAGGTTATGGCTACACCTTC. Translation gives CASSSKGYGYTF.

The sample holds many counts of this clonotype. The CDR3: CASSVSSQETQYF. In nucleotides, the CDR3 is TGTGCCAGCAGCGTCTCATCCCAAGAGACCCAGTACTTC. The chain is built from TRBV9 and TRBJ2-5; D not certain. Germline loops: CDR1 SGDLS, CDR2 YYNGEE. Between the trimmed V and J ends, which lost 2 bases and 1 base, there was a span of 6 bases. The CDR3 sequence is 13 residues long.

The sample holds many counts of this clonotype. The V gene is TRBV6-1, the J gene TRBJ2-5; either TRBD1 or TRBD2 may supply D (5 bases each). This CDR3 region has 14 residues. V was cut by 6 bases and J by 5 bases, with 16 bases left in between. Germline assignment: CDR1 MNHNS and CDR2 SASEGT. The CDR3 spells CASSLRGPLETQYF. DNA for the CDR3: TGTGCCAGCAGCCTCCGGGGCCCTCTGGAGACCCAGTACTTC.

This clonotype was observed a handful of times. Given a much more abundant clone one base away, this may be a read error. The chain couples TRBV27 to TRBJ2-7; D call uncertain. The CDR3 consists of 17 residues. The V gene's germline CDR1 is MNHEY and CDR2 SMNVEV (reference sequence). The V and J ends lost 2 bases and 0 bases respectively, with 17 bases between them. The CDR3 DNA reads TGTGCCAGCAGTTTACGCCGGTACATAGGACCCTCCTACGAGCAGTACTTC. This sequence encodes CASSLRRYIGPSYEQYF.

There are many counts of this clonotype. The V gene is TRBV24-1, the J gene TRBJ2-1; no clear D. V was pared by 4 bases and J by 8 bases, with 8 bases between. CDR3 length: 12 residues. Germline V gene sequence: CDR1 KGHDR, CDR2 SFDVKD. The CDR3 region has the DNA TGTGCCACCAGTGACCAGACTTATGAGCAGTTCTTC. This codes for CATSDQTYEQFF.

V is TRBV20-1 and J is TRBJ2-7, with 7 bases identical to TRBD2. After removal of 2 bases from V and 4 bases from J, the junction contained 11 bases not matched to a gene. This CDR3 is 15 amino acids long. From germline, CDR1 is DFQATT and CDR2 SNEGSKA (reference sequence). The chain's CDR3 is CSARWGGSLTYEQYF. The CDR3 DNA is TGCAGTGCTAGATGGGGCGGGAGTCTAACGTACGAGCAGTACTTC.